The present entry profiles one T cell receptor (beta chain) with its context. Profiled with immunoSEQ multiplex PCR; TCRdb holds only in-frame clones, not every one. The sample lists some 100,000 clones, approximately 94% occurring once. The germline CDR1 and CDR2 sequences are MNHEY and SMNVEV (reference sequence). V was trimmed by 5 bases and J by 7 bases, leaving 15 bases between them. This CDR3 region has 13 residues. This entry is derived from a study of siplizumab effects on memory and regulatory T cells. The sequenced sample was non-Treg CD4+ T cells sorted from blood. The clonotype originates from a human donor in good health. The rearrangement joins TRBV27 to TRBJ2-7; a weak D match, TRBD2 (6 bases). CDR3 in DNA: TGTGCCAGCAGTCTGGTCAGGGCGGGGGAGCAGTACTTC. Translation: CASSLVRAGEQYF.